This TCR beta chain was profiled in a study of spatial heterogeneity in lung cancer (dated by TCRdb to about 2019). With respect to the entire study: Donors were under 95 patients with early-stage, untreated non-small cell lung cancer from the lung TRACERx cohort. Follow-up PBMC samples were sequenced whenever available, with a median time to follow-up of approximately 2 years after resection. Beta-chain transcripts were consistently detected in greater numbers than alpha-chain transcripts, which likely reflected higher beta-chain transcript abundance. In the raw uncorrected reads, each unique combination of TCR and UMI appeared on average more than ten times. In non-small cell lung cancer, the study made a quantitative comparison of TCR alpha and beta repertoires among multiple tumor regions, matched nontumor lung and blood. Nonsynonymous mutation counts, determined by whole-exome sequencing of tumor tissue, were related to features of the TCR repertoire. At surgery, 200 or so tumor regions, roughly 63 matched nontumor lung samples and 45 to 60 PBMC samples were TCR-sequenced for both alpha and beta chains. What the research found in general, with its limitations: Ubiquitous expanded tumor TCRs were detected in blood more often at tumor resection than at routine follow-up. Only about 14 patients were included in comparisons of baseline and follow-up blood repertoires. Confirming at a functional level the hypothesis that regional TCRs recognize regional mutations was considered to require additional single-cell paired TCR alpha and beta sequencing.

Receptor libraries were prepared by 5' RACE. The sequencer listed for this sample is NextSeq 500. In the TCR library protocol, a unique molecular identifier was attached to each TCR cDNA molecule so that PCR and sequencing errors could be corrected. Regarding the original processing steps: TCR identification, UMI-based error correction and CDR3 extraction were all carried out with Decombinator tools. Expanded TCRs were defined as those above a frequency of 2 per 1,000, corresponding to the top 1% of the tumor frequency distribution. Rényi diversity was computed with the R vegan package after subsampling each repertoire 100 times to 5,000 TCRs. CDR3 similarity networks were constructed using string-kernel similarity of amino acid triplets, with links drawn between CDR3s whose pairwise similarity was above 0.82. The public reads were quality trimmed at Q25 with fastp and then assembled into clones with MiXCR by TCRdb, keeping productive beta chains. Rows are combined by CDR3 protein, so each entry shows the most common genes and DNA. Clone size and V and J calls follow TCRdb, not the original study. In this sample the table shows some 54,000 distinct CDR3 sequences, roughly 8.1% of which occur a single time. The ten largest clones add up to over 30% of the sample.

The time point label for this specimen denotes: blood at routine non-recurrence follow-up after resection. Whole RNA extracted from tumor and nontumor lung tissue, or from cryopreserved PBMC samples, was used for TCR sequencing without cell sorting. Patients were selected for TCR sequencing only if sufficient RNA was available from at least two tumor regions. With regard to this clonotype: The target of this receptor is not known. One base away there is no much larger clone; base qualities are not given.

The receptor comes from a female donor with early-stage non-small cell lung cancer. Sample: PBMCs, taken at follow-up.

The CDR3 reads as follows: CSVFRDREETQYF. The DNA reads as follows: TGCAGCGTGTTCCGGGACAGGGAAGAGACCCAGTACTTC. The chain uses TRBV29-1 and TRBJ2-5; a stretch of 9 junction bases matches TRBD1. The CDR3 spans 13 residues, from the cysteine through the phenylalanine. The DNA shown is the 39-base CDR3, in frame from base 1. The germline V gene provides CDR1 SQVTM and CDR2 ANQGSEA. Trimming accounts for 6 bases at V and 3 bases at J, while the number of junction bases matched to no gene is 5.